This T cell receptor beta chain was identified in a study of blood T cell repertoires in COVID-19. As for the study in general: The samples span acute and convalescent COVID-19 from the United States, Italy and Spain.

Here immunoSEQ multiplex PCR was the method, and the copy in TCRdb shows in-frame clones only, minus some. Of 110,000 or so clones listed, roughly 81% were seen once; the top ten hold about 10%. In germline, CDR1 is LGHDT, CDR2 YNNKEL (reference sequence). V lost 0 bases and J lost 2, with 21 bases in between. The CDR3 is 19 residues long. This chain uses TRBV3-1 (or the pseudogene TRBV3-2) with TRBJ2-3, with D unclear. Sequencing was carried out using peripheral blood. The source is a human donor in a cohort sampled during active COVID-19. The CDR3: CASSQEKRYRSTPTDTQYF. CDR3 nucleotide sequence: TGTGCCAGCAGCCAAGAAAAGCGTTACCGCTCCACCCCCACAGATACGCAGTATTTT.